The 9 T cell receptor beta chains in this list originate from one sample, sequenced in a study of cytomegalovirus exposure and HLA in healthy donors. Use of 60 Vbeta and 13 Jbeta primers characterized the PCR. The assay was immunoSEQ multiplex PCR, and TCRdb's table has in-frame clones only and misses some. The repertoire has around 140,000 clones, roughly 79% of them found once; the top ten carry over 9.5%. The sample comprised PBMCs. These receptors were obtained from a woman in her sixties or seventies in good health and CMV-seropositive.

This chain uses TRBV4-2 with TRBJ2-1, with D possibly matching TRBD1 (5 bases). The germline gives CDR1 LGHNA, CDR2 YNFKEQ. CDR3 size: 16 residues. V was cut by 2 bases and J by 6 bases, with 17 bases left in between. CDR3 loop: CASSQRTGTMGNEQFF. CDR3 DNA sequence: TGTGCCAGCAGCCAAAGAACAGGAACGATGGGCAATGAGCAGTTCTTC.

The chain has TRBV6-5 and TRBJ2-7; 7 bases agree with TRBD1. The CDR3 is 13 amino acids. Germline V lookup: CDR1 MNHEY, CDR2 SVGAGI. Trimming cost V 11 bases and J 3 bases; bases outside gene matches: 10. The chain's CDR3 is CAVVDRRNYEQYF. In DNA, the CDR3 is TGTGCCGTTGTGGACAGGAGGAACTACGAGCAGTACTTC.

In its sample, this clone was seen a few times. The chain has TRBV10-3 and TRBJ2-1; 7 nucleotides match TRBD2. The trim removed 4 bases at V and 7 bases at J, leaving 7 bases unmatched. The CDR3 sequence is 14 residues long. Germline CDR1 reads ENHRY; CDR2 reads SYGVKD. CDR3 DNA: TGTGCCATCAGTGCGAGCGGGGTGGGGAATGAGCAGTTCTTC. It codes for CAISASGVGNEQFF.

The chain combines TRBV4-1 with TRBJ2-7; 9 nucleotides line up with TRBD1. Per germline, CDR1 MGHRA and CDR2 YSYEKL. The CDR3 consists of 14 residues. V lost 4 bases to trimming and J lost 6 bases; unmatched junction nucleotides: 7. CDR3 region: CASSLRDRVGEQYF. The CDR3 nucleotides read TGCGCCAGCAGCCTCCGGGACAGGGTCGGCGAGCAGTACTTC.

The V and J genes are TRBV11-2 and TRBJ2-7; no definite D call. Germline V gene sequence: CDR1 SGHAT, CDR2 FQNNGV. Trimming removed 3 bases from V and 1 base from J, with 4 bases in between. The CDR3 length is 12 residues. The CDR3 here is CASSLTSYEQYF. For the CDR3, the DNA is TGTGCCAGCAGCTTGACATCCTACGAGCAGTACTTC.

In DNA, the CDR3 is TGTGCCAGCAGTTTCAGGGGGTTGACTGAAGCTTTCTTT. Translating gives CASSFRGLTEAFF. The rearrangement links TRBV28 to TRBJ1-1, with 7 bases aligning to TRBD1. V lost 3 bases and J lost 5; bases outside the gene matches: 3. Germline V gene data show CDR1 as MDHEN and CDR2 as SYDVKM. The CDR3 spans 13 residues.

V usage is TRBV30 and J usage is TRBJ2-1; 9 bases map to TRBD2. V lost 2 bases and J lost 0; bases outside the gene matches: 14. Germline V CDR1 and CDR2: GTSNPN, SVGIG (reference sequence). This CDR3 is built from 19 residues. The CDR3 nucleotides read TGTGCCTGGAGTCACGAGGCTAGCGGGATAACTAGCTCCTACAATGAGCAGTTCTTC. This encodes CAWSHEASGITSSYNEQFF.

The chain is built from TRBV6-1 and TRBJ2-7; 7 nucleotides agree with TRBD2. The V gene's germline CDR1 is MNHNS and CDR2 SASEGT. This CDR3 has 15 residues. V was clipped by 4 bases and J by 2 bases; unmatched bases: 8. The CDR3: CASSVERGHTYEQYF. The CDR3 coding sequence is TGTGCCAGCAGTGTAGAGCGGGGTCATACCTACGAGCAGTACTTC.

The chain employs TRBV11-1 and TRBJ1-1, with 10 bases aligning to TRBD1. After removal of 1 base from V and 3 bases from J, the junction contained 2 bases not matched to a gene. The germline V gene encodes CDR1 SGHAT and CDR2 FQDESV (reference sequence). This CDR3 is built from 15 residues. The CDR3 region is CASSLEGQGHTEAFF. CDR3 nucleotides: TGTGCCAGCAGCTTAGAGGGACAGGGGCACACTGAAGCTTTCTTT.